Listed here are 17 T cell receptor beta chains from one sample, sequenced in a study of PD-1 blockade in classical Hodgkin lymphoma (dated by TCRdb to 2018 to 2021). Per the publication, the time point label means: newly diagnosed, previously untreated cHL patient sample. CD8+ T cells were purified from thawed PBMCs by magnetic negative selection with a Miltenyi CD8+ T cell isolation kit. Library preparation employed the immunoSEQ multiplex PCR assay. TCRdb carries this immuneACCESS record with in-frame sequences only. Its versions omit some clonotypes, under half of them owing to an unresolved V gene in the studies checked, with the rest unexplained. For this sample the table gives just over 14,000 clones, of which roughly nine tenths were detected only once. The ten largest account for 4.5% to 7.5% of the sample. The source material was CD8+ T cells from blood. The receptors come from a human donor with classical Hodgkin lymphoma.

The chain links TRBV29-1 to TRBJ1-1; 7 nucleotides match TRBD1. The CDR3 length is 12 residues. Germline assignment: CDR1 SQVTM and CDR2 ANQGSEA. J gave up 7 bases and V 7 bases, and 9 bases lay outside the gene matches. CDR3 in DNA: TGCAGCGCTACAGGGGACTCTAATGAAGCTTTCTTT. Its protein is CSATGDSNEAFF.

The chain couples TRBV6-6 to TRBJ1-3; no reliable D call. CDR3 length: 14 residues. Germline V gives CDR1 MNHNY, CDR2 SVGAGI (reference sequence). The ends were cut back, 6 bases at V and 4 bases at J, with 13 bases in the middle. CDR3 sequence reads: CASSLTKPGNTIYF. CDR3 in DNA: TGTGCCAGCAGCCTGACCAAGCCCGGAAACACCATATATTTT.

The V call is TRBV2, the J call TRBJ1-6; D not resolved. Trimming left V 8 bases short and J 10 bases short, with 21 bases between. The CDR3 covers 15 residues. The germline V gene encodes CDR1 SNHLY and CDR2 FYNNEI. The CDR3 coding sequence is TGTGCCAGCGACCGTCGACGGGAGGACTCCTCACCCCTCCACTTT. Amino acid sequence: CASDRRREDSSPLHF.

CDR3 DNA: TGCGCCAGCAGAACGGACACTAGGAGCAATCAGCCCCAGCATTTT. It yields the protein CASRTDTRSNQPQHF. The gene calls are TRBV5-1 and TRBJ1-5, with D perhaps TRBD1 (5 bases). Trimming pared 5 bases from V and 1 base from J, leaving 13 bases between. Germline V gene data show CDR1 as SGHRS and CDR2 as YFSETQ. The CDR3 has 15 residues.

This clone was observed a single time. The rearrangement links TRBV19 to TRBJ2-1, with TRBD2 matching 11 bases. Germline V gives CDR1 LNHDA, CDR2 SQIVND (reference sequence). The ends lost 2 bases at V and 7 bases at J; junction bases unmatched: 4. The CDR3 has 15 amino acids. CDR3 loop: CASSILAGGGNEQFF. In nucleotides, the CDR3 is TGTGCCAGTAGTATACTAGCGGGAGGTGGGAATGAGCAGTTCTTC.

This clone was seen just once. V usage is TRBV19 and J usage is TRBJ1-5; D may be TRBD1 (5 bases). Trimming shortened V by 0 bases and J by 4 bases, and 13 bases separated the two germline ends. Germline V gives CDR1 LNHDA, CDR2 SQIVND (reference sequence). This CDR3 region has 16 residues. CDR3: CASSIDRQGLNQPQHF. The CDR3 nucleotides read TGTGCCAGTAGTATAGATCGGCAGGGATTAAATCAGCCCCAGCATTTT.

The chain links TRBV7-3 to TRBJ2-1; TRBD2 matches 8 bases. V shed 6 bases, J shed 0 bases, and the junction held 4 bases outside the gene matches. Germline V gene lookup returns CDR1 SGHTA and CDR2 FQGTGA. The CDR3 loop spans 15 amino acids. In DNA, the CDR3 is TGTGCCAGCAGTTATGCGGGGGGCTCCTACAATGAGCAGTTCTTC. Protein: CASSYAGGSYNEQFF.

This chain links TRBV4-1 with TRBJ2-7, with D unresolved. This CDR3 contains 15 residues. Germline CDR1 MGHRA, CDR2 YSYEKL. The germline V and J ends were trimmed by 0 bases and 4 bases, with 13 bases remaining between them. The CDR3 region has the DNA TGCGCCAGCAGCCAAGACTACAGTGGTCTTTACGAGCAGTACTTC. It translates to CASSQDYSGLYEQYF.

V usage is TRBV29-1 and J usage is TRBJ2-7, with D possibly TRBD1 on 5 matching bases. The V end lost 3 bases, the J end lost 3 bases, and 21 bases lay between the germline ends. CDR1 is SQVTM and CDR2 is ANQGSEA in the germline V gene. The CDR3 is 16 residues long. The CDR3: CSVEGLGPRGIYEQYF. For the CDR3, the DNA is TGCAGCGTTGAGGGGCTCGGGCCCCGAGGCATCTACGAGCAGTACTTC.

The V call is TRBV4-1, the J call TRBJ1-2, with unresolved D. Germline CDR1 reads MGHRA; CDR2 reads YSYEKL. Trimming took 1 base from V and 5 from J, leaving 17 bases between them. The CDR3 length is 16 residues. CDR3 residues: CASSQADRVPRYGYTF. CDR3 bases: TGCGCCAGCAGCCAAGCAGATAGGGTCCCCCGATATGGCTACACCTTC.

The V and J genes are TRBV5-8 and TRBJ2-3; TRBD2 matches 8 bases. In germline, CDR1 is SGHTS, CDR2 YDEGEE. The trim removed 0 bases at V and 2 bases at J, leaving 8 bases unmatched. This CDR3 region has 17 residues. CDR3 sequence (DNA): TGTGCCAGCAGCTTGGGAGGGGCGGGAGGAATCACAGATACGCAGTATTTT. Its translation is CASSLGGAGGITDTQYF. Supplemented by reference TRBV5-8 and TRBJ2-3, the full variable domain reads EAGVTQSPTHLIKTRGQQATLRCSPISGHTSVYWYQQALGLGLQFLLWYDEGEERNRGNFPPRFSGRQFPNYSSELNVNALELEDSALYLCASSLGGAGGITDTQYFGPGTRLTVL.

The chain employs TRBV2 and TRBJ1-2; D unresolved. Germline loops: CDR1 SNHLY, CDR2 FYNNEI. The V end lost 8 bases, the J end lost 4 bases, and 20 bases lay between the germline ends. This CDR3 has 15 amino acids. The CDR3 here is CASETTGERGYGYTF. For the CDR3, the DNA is TGTGCCAGCGAAACGACCGGGGAGCGTGGCTATGGCTACACCTTC.

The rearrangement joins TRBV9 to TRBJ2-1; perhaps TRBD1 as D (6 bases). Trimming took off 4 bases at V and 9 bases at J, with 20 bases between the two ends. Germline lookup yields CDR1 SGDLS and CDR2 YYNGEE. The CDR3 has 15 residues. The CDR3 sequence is CASSPTRDTPSEQFF. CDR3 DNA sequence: TGTGCCAGCAGCCCGACCAGGGACACCCCAAGTGAGCAGTTCTTC.

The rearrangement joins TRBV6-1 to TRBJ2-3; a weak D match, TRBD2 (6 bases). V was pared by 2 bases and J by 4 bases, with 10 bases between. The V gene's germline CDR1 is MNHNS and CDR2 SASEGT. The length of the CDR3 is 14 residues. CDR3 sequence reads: CASSELGGADTQYF. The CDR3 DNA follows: TGTGCCAGCAGTGAATTGGGGGGAGCAGATACGCAGTATTTT.

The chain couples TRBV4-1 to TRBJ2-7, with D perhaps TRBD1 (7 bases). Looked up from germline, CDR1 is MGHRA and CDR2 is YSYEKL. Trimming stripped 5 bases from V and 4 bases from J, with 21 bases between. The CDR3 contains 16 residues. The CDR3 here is CASSVPDGGGRYEQYF. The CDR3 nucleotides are TGCGCCAGCAGCGTCCCGGACGGAGGGGGCCGGTACGAGCAGTACTTC.

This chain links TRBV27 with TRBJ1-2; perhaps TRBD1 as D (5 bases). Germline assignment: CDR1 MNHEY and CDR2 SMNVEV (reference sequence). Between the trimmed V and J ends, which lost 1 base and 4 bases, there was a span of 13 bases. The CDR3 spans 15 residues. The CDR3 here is CASSLFFEGAYGYTF. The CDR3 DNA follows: TGTGCCAGCAGTTTATTTTTCGAAGGGGCCTATGGCTACACCTTC.

The CDR3 DNA sequence: TGTGCCAGCCTCTCCGGGGTCGCGGGAAACACCATATATTTT. Protein sequence: CASLSGVAGNTIYF. This chain joins TRBV28 and TRBJ1-3; D remains ambiguous. Germline lookup yields CDR1 MDHEN and CDR2 SYDVKM. The CDR3 runs 14 residues. The V end was cut by 8 bases, the J end by 4 bases, with 15 bases between.